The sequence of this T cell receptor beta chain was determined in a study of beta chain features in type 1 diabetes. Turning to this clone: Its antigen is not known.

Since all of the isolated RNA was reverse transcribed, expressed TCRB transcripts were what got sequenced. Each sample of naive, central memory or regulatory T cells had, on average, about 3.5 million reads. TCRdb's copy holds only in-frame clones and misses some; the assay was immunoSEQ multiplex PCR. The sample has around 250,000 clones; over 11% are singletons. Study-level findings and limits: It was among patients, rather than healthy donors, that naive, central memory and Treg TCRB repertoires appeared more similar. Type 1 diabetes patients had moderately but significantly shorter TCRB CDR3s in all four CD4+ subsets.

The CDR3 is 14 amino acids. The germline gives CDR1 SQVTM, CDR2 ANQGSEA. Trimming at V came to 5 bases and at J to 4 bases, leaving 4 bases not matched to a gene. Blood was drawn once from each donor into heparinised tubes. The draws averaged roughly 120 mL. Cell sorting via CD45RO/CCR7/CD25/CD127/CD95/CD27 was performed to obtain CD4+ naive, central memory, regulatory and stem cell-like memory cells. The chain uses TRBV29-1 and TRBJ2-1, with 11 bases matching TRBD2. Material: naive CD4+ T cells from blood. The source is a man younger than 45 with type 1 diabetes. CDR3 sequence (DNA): TGCAGCGTTATTCGGACTAGCGGGTACAATGAGCAGTTCTTC. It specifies CSVIRTSGYNEQFF.